A few counts support the clone carrying this TCR beta chain. The germline CDR1 and CDR2 sequences are DFQATT and SNEGSKA (reference sequence). The CDR3 totals 13 residues. V was pared by 0 bases and J by 5 bases, with 8 bases between. These data come from a study of early T cells in non-severe SARS-CoV-2 infection. Study information: The sequenced material was bulk RNA from unsorted whole blood, and its chains were unpaired.

The protocol attached unique molecular identifiers to individual cDNA molecules. MiXCR was run by TCRdb on the 5' RACE reads, yielding one entry per CDR3 protein. The sample includes roughly 40,000 distinct CDR3 sequences, roughly 6% of them seen just once. Sequenced sample: whole blood. The sequence was obtained from an adult who was a healthcare worker with PCR-confirmed SARS-CoV-2 infection or an uninfected control (not recorded which). V and J are TRBV20-1 and TRBJ2-1, with D unresolved. The CDR3 coding sequence is TGCAGTGCTAGAGATCGGGCTGACAATGAGCAGTTCTTC. Translating gives CSARDRADNEQFF.